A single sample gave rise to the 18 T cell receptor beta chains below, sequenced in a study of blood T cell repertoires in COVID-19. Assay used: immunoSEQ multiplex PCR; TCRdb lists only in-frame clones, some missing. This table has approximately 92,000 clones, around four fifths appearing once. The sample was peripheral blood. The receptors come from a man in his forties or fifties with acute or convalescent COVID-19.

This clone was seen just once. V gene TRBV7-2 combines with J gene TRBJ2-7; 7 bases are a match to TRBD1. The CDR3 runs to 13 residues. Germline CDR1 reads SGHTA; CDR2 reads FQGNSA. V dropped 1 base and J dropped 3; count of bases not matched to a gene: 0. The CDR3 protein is CASSLDRGYEQYF. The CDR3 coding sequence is TGTGCCAGCAGCTTAGACAGGGGCTACGAGCAGTACTTC.

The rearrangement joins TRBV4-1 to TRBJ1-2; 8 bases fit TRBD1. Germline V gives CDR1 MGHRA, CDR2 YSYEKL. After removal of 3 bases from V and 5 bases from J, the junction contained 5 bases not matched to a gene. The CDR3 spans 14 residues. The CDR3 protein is CASSQMDREYGYTF. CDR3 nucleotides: TGCGCCAGCAGCCAGATGGACAGGGAATATGGCTACACCTTC.

CDR3 sequence reads: CATSRDAGDEQFF. The CDR3 region has the DNA TGTGCCACCAGCAGGGATGCGGGGGATGAGCAGTTCTTC. This chain links TRBV15 with TRBJ2-1; TRBD2 aligns across 7 bases. The germline V gene has CDR1 LNHNV and CDR2 YYDKDF (reference sequence). CDR3 length equals 13 residues. The trim removed 3 bases at V and 8 bases at J, leaving 4 bases unmatched.

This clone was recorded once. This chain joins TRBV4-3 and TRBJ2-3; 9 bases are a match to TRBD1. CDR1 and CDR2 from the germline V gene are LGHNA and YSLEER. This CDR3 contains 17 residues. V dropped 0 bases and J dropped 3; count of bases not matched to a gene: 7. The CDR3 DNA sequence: TGCGCCAGCAGCCAAGAAGGGACAGGGATAGGAACAGATACGCAGTATTTT. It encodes CASSQEGTGIGTDTQYF.

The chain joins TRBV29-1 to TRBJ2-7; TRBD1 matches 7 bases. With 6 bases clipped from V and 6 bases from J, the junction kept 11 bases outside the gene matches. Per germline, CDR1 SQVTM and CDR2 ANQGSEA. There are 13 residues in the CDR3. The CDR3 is CSVSTGPRPEQYF. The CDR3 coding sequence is TGCAGCGTCTCGACAGGGCCCAGGCCCGAGCAGTACTTC.

The CDR3 coding sequence is TGTGCCATCAGTGAGGGTACAGGGGCCACAGATACGCAGTATTTT. This gives the protein CAISEGTGATDTQYF. The rearrangement links TRBV10-3 to TRBJ2-3; 7 bases are shared with TRBD1. The V gene's germline CDR1 is ENHRY and CDR2 SYGVKD. Trimming at V came to 2 bases and at J to 2 bases, leaving 4 bases not matched to a gene. There are 15 residues in the CDR3.

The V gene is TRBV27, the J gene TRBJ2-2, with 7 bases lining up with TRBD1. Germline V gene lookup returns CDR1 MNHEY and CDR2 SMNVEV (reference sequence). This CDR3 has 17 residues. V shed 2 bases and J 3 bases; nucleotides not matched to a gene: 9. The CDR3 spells CASSLRPTGTYTGELFF. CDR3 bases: TGTGCCAGCAGTTTACGTCCGACAGGGACGTACACCGGGGAGCTGTTTTTT.

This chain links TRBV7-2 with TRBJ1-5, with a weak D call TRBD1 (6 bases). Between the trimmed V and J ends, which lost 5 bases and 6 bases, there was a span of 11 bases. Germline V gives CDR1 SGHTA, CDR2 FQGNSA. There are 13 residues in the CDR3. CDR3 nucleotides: TGTGCCAGCAGCACGATAGGGGGTCAGCCCCAGCATTTT. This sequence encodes CASSTIGGQPQHF.

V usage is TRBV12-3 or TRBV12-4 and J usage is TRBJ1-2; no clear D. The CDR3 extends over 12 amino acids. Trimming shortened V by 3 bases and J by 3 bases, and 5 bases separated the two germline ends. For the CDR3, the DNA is TGTGCCAGCAGTTTCTCGTACTATGGCTACACCTTC. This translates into CASSFSYYGYTF.

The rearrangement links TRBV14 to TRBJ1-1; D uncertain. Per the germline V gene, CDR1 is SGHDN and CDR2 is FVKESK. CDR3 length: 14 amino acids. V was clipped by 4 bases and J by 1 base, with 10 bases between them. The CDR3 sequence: CASSPNRENTEAFF. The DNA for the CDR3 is TGTGCCAGCAGCCCAAATCGGGAGAACACTGAAGCTTTCTTT.

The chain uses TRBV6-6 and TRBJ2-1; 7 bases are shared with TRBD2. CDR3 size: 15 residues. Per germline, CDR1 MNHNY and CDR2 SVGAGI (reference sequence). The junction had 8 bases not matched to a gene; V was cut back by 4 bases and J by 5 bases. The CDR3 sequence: CASSWGGAGHNEQFF. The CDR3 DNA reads TGTGCCAGCAGTTGGGGGGGAGCGGGGCACAATGAGCAGTTCTTC.

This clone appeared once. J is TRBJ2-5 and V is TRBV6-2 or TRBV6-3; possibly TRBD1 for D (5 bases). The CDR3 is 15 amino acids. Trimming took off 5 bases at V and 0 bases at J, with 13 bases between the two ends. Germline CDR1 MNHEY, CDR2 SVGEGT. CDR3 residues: CASSPNRQNQETQYF. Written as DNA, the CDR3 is TGTGCCAGCAGTCCAAACCGACAGAACCAAGAGACCCAGTACTTC.

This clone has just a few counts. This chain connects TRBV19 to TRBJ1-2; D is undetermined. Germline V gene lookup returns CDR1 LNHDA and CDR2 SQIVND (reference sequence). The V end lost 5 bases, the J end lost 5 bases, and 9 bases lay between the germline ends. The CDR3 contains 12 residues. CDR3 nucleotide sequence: TGTGCCAGTAGTCGGGATGGGTATGGCTACACCTTC. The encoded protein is CASSRDGYGYTF.

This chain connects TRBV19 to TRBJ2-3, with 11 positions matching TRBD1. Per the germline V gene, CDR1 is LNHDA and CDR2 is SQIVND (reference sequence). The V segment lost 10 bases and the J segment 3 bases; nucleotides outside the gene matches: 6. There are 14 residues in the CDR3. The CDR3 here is CAKHGTGGTDTQYF. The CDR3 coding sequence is TGTGCCAAGCACGGGACAGGGGGTACAGATACGCAGTATTTT. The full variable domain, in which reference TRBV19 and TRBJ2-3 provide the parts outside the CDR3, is DGGITQSPKYLFRKEGQNVTLSCEQNLNHDAMYWYRQDPGQGLRLIYYSQIVNDFQKGDIAEGYSVSREKKESFPLTVTSAQKNPTAFYLCAKHGTGGTDTQYFGPGTRLTVL.

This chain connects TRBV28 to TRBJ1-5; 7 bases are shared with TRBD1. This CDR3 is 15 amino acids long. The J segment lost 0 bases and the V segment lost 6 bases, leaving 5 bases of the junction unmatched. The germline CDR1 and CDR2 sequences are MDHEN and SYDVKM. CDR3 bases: TGTGCCAGCAGAACCCAGGGGGTTAGCAATCAGCCCCAGCATTTT. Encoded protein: CASRTQGVSNQPQHF.

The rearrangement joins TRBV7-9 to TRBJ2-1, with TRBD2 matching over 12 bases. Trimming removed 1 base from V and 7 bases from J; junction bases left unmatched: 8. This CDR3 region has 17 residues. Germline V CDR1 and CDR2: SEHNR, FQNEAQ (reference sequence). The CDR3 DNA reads TGTGCCAGCAGCTTAGAGCGGGCTAGCGGGGGGGTTAATGAGCAGTTCTTC. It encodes CASSLERASGGVNEQFF.

The CDR3 is CASSLSPGTGGSYGYTF. The CDR3 bases are TGTGCCAGTAGTCTCTCACCCGGGACAGGGGGCTCCTATGGCTACACCTTC. The chain combines TRBV19 with TRBJ1-2; 12 positions match TRBD1. Germline CDR1 LNHDA, CDR2 SQIVND (reference sequence). The trim removed 5 bases at V and 4 bases at J, leaving 11 bases unmatched. There are 17 residues in the CDR3.

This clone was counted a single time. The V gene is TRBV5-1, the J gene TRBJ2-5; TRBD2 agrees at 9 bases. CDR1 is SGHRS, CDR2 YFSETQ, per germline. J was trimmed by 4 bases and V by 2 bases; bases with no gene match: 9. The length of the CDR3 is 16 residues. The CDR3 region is CASSLRGPLAGETQYF. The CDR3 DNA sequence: TGCGCCAGCAGCTTACGGGGCCCACTAGCGGGAGAGACCCAGTACTTC. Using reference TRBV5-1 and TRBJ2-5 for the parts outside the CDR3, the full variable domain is KAGVTQTPRYLIKTRGQQVTLSCSPISGHRSVSWYQQTPGQGLQFLFEYFSETQRNKGNFPGRFSGRQFSNSRSEMNVSTLELGDSALYLCASSLRGPLAGETQYFGPGTRLLVL.